This T cell receptor beta chain appears in the sequencing data of a study of blood T cell repertoires in COVID-19. Turning to the study itself: Samples of COVID-19 (acute and convalescent) were obtained from the United States, Italy and Spain.

Recruitment covered about two dozen US areas and drew participants whose ages spanned about 18 to 89 years. Self-reported history from a screening survey and questionnaire set each donor's cohort. Within 2 weeks before study entry, exposed participants met a COVID-19 case. The CDR3 length is 13 residues. The germline V gene encodes CDR1 KGHDR and CDR2 SFDVKD. Deletions cut 5 bases from V and 7 bases from J, with 13 bases between. Clones were sequenced by immunoSEQ multiplex PCR, and TCRdb holds only the in-frame ones, with some missing. The sample records roughly 240,000 clones, about 83% being singletons.

Specimen: PBMCs or T cells enriched from blood (not recorded which). This sequence joins TRBV24-1 and TRBJ1-2; D call uncertain. The TCR was taken from a woman aged 40 to 49 who had been exposed to COVID-19. CDR3 sequence: CATSARVGAGYTF. The DNA for the CDR3 is TGTGCCACCAGTGCGAGGGTCGGAGCTGGCTACACCTTC.